The 2 T cell receptor beta chains below were found in one sample sequenced in a study of blood T cell repertoires in COVID-19. Some clones are missing from TCRdb's copy, which holds only in-frame ones; the method was immunoSEQ multiplex PCR. The data contain about 160,000 clones, roughly 84% of them singletons. The sequencing sample was made of peripheral blood. These receptors came from a woman aged 55-69 years with COVID-19, enrolled during active disease.

This chain joins TRBV6-5 and TRBJ1-3; D is unresolved. The germline gives CDR1 MNHEY, CDR2 SVGAGI. V lost 2 bases and J 0 bases, leaving 5 bases between the germline ends. The CDR3 consists of 14 residues. CDR3 sequence (DNA): TGTGCCAGCAGTTACAAGAGCTCTGGAAACACCATATATTTT. Residues: CASSYKSSGNTIYF.

J is TRBJ1-1 and V is TRBV18; TRBD1 is a possible D gene (6 bases). Germline loops: CDR1 KGHSH, CDR2 LQKENI. V lost 3 bases, J lost 1 base, and 15 bases lay in between. The CDR3 runs 16 residues. Here the CDR3 reads CASSPWDTQPNTEAFF. The DNA of the CDR3 is TGTGCCAGCTCACCTTGGGACACTCAACCGAACACTGAAGCTTTCTTT.